Presented here are 29 T cell receptor beta chains from one specimen sequenced in a study of post-analysis software for immune sequencing data. Their cognate antigens are unknown. Researchers reported that TCR beta cDNA libraries carried unique molecular identifiers. TCRdb reprocessed the PCR reads via MiXCR and lists one record per CDR3 protein. The data hold about 540,000 distinct CDR3 sequences, with approximately 31% observed a single time. General study findings and limits: A few TRBV segments appeared more often in patients than in controls, and TRBV5-6, TRBV5-1 and TRBV20-1 were among these.

Sequences were obtained from blood. These receptors were collected from a girl under 18 with multiple sclerosis.

A few counts support this clonotype. The rearrangement links TRBV4-1 to TRBJ2-2, with 8 bases fitting TRBD2. Trimming at V came to 4 bases and at J to 1 base, leaving 8 bases not matched to a gene. This CDR3 is built from 17 residues. Germline CDR1 reads MGHRA; CDR2 reads YSYEKL. The CDR3 DNA is TGCGCCAGCAGCCGAGAATTAGCGGGGAAGAACACCGGGGAGCTGTTTTTT. It specifies CASSRELAGKNTGELFF.

The chain carries TRBV9 and TRBJ2-5; possibly TRBD1 for D (6 bases). The J call may be faulty, since TRBJ2-1 better matches the DNA end. The length of the CDR3 is 15 residues. From germline, CDR1 is SGDLS and CDR2 YYNGEE. CDR3 coding DNA: TGTGCCAGCAGCGCCTGGGACACCACACAAGAGACCCAGTTCTTC. This sequence encodes CASSAWDTTQETQFF.

This clonotype turned up a few times. This chain uses TRBV5-6 with TRBJ1-4; weak D call: TRBD1 (5 bases). Trimming pared 4 bases from V and 8 bases from J, leaving 12 bases between. CDR3 size: 13 residues. In germline, CDR1 is SGHDT, CDR2 YYEEEE. The CDR3 region has the DNA TGTGCCAGCAGCGGGGCGGAGTGGGAAAAACTGTTTTTT. This translates into CASSGAEWEKLFF.

This clonotype has only a few counts. The chain uses TRBV13 and TRBJ2-1; TRBD2 is a possible D gene (7 bases). Germline V gives CDR1 PRHDT, CDR2 FYEKMQ (reference sequence). CDR3 length: 14 residues. The V end lost 7 bases, the J end lost 9 bases, and 19 bases lay between the germline ends. This chain's CDR3 is CASKSGGRRAEQFF. DNA of the CDR3: TGTGCCAGCAAGTCGGGGGGCCGGCGGGCTGAGCAGTTCTTC.

This clonotype has just a few counts. The chain couples TRBV12-3 or TRBV12-4 to TRBJ2-1, with TRBD1 as a possible D gene (5 bases). With 5 bases removed from V and 0 bases from J, the gap between germline ends came to 20 bases. The CDR3 totals 18 residues. CDR3 protein: CASSPIHGHLSSYNEQFF. The CDR3 DNA follows: TGTGCCAGCAGTCCGATACACGGACATTTGAGCTCCTACAATGAGCAGTTCTTC.

Comments on this clonotype: At one boundary the junction diverges from the germline segment, which might be a read error. This chain connects TRBV5-6 to TRBJ2-1; no clear D gene. The CDR3 totals 11 residues. Germline V gene data show CDR1 as SGHDT and CDR2 as YYEEEE. The CDR3: CAGSRQSKQFF. Here the CDR3 DNA reads TGTGCCGGCAGCCGGCAGAGTAAGCAGTTCTTC.

This clonotype was found a few times. The CDR3 protein is CSARGGGANYEQYF. The CDR3 bases are TGCAGTGCTAGAGGAGGAGGGGCGAACTACGAGCAGTACTTC. The chain has TRBV20-1 and TRBJ2-7, with D maybe TRBD2 (6 bases). V shed 1 base and J shed 3 bases, with 13 bases lying between them. The V gene's germline CDR1 is DFQATT and CDR2 SNEGSKA (reference sequence). The CDR3 consists of 14 residues.

This clonotype has more than one count but fewer than ten. The chain couples TRBV20-1 to TRBJ2-3, with 8 bases that match TRBD2. The V segment lost 5 bases and the J segment 2 bases; nucleotides outside the gene matches: 9. CDR3 length: 15 residues. Germline CDR1 is DFQATT and CDR2 is SNEGSKA (reference sequence). CDR3 DNA: TGCAGTGCTCTAGGGATGGGACTAGTCACAGATACGCAGTATTTT. Translation: CSALGMGLVTDTQYF.

In this sample, this clonotype turned up once. The rearrangement joins TRBV6-1 to TRBJ2-3; no clear D. V was shortened by 0 bases and J by 6 bases, with 13 bases between the two germline ends. Germline V gene sequence: CDR1 MNHNS, CDR2 SASEGT. The CDR3 length is 15 residues. The DNA of the CDR3 is TGTGCCAGCAGTGAAGCGCCGACTCACCAGGATACGCAGTATTTT. This codes for CASSEAPTHQDTQYF.

In its sample, this clonotype was seen a few times. The genes are TRBV20-1 and TRBJ2-5; 10 bases line up with TRBD2. Trimming removed 6 bases from V and 2 bases from J; junction bases left unmatched: 6. Germline V gene data show CDR1 as DFQATT and CDR2 as SNEGSKA (reference sequence). This CDR3 contains 14 residues. Here the CDR3 reads CSANSGGYQETQYF. The CDR3 DNA sequence: TGCAGTGCCAATAGCGGGGGGTATCAAGAGACCCAGTACTTC.

The chain recombines TRBV7-2 with TRBJ2-3, with no clear D. The V gene's germline CDR1 is SGHTA and CDR2 FQGNSA. V shed 1 base and J shed 4 bases, with 12 bases lying between them. The CDR3 extends over 15 amino acids. The DNA for the CDR3 is TGTGCCAGCAGCTTAGAATATGCAGCGCCAGATACGCAGTATTTT. It codes for CASSLEYAAPDTQYF.

The chain carries TRBV10-3 and TRBJ2-6; 9 bases agree with TRBD1. Germline loops: CDR1 ENHRY, CDR2 SYGVKD. The CDR3 length is 21 residues. V lost 3 bases and J lost 0; bases outside the gene matches: 15. DNA of the CDR3: TGTGCCATCAGTGACCCCCGGGGGACAGGGACCTCCAGCTCTGGGGCCAACGTCCTGACTTTC. Residues: CAISDPRGTGTSSSGANVLTF.

The rearrangement uses TRBV20-1 and TRBJ2-7; 8 bases map to TRBD1. V gave up 6 bases and J gave up 0 bases; unmatched junction bases: 4. CDR1 is DFQATT and CDR2 is SNEGSKA in the germline V gene (reference sequence). CDR3 length: 13 amino acids. This CDR3 reads CSALRGPSYEQYF. The CDR3 DNA reads TGCAGTGCCCTCAGGGGGCCCTCCTACGAGCAGTACTTC.

This clonotype has a handful of counts. The V call is TRBV20-1, the J call TRBJ2-1; a possible D gene is TRBD2 (5 bases). CDR3 length: 14 amino acids. Germline V gives CDR1 DFQATT, CDR2 SNEGSKA (reference sequence). V lost 5 bases, J lost 10 bases, and 21 bases lay in between. DNA for the CDR3: TGCAGTGCTGCCCTGGACTCGTTCCAAGGAGAGCAGTTCTTC. This gives the protein CSAALDSFQGEQFF.

This chain links TRBV2 with TRBJ2-6; perhaps TRBD2 as D (5 bases). CDR1 and CDR2 (germline): SNHLY, FYNNEI. This CDR3 has 17 amino acids. V was trimmed by 3 bases and J by 2 bases, leaving 14 bases between them. The CDR3 region has the DNA TGTGCCAGCAGTGAGCAACCGGGGAGAACTGGGGCCAACGTCCTGACTTTC. Translating gives CASSEQPGRTGANVLTF.

The chain links TRBV20-1 to TRBJ2-7, with TRBD1 matching 10 bases. In germline, CDR1 is DFQATT, CDR2 SNEGSKA (reference sequence). V trimming: 1 base; J trimming: 2 bases; junction bases outside the gene matches: 8. The CDR3 consists of 16 residues. As DNA, the CDR3 is TGCAGTGCTAGAGTTCCCCCGGGACAGGGGACCTACGAGCAGTACTTC. Its translation: CSARVPPGQGTYEQYF.

The chain links TRBV7-3 to TRBJ2-3, with 10 nucleotides matching TRBD2. CDR3 length: 16 residues. V shed 2 bases, J shed 4 bases, and the junction held 6 bases outside the gene matches. Per germline, CDR1 SGHTA and CDR2 FQGTGA. The CDR3 region is CASSLASSGGADTQYF. CDR3 nucleotide sequence: TGTGCCAGCAGCTTAGCATCTAGCGGGGGAGCAGATACGCAGTATTTT. Together with reference TRBV7-3 and TRBJ2-3, the CDR3 gives the full variable domain: GAGVSQTPSNKVTEKGKYVELRCDPISGHTALYWYRQSLGQGPEFLIYFQGTGAADDSGLPNDRFFAVRPEGSVSTLKIQRTERGDSAVYLCASSLASSGGADTQYFGPGTRLTVL.

This clonotype has more than one count but fewer than ten. The chain has TRBV20-1 and TRBJ2-3; 8 positions match TRBD2. Germline CDR1 and CDR2: DFQATT and SNEGSKA (reference sequence). After removal of 5 bases from V and 4 bases from J, the junction contained 14 bases not matched to a gene. The CDR3 runs 16 residues. As DNA, the CDR3 is TGCAGTGCTCGAGGGCCAACTAGCGGCAGGTCAGATACGCAGTATTTT. It codes for CSARGPTSGRSDTQYF.

The chain links TRBV15 to TRBJ1-2; TRBD1 might be the D (6 bases). The germline V gene has CDR1 LNHNV and CDR2 YYDKDF (reference sequence). This CDR3 is built from 15 residues. The V end was cut by 5 bases, the J end by 3 bases, with 16 bases between. CDR3 sequence reads: CATSSPGGADYGYTF. The CDR3, as DNA: TGTGCCACCAGCTCCCCGGGGGGGGCGGACTATGGCTACACCTTC.

The V gene is TRBV12-3 or TRBV12-4, the J gene TRBJ2-1; 10 nucleotides line up with TRBD1. V was pared by 5 bases and J by 4 bases, with 5 bases of the junction left unmatched. The length of the CDR3 is 15 residues. DNA of the CDR3: TGTGCCAGCAGTCCGGGGGACAGGGGATACAATGAGCAGTTCTTC. Translated, it gives CASSPGDRGYNEQFF.

In its sample, this clonotype was seen a few times. The chain links TRBV29-1 to TRBJ2-6; D possibly corresponds to TRBD1 (5 bases). V lost 4 bases and J lost 10, with 11 bases in between. This CDR3 spans 12 amino acids. Germline loops: CDR1 SQVTM, CDR2 ANQGSEA. DNA of the CDR3: TGCAGCGTTGGGACGACAGTTAACGTCCTGACTTTC. Residues: CSVGTTVNVLTF.

The chain has TRBV7-2 and TRBJ2-7; tentatively, D is TRBD2 (5 bases). CDR3 length: 15 residues. The germline V gene encodes CDR1 SGHTA and CDR2 FQGNSA. V lost 6 bases to trimming and J lost 8 bases, with 23 bases between them. The CDR3 DNA sequence: TGTGCCAGCAGACCCGACGGAGCGGAGCTTTACCAGCAGTACTTC. Translating gives CASRPDGAELYQQYF.

The sample holds a few counts of this clonotype. The chain uses TRBV20-1 and TRBJ2-1; the D is unclear. The germline V and J ends were trimmed by 0 bases and 5 bases, with 20 bases remaining between them. From germline, CDR1 is DFQATT and CDR2 SNEGSKA (reference sequence). The CDR3 is 17 residues long. The CDR3 protein is CSARDSLGVSIHNEQFF. CDR3 coding DNA: TGCAGTGCTAGAGATTCGTTAGGTGTCTCTATTCACAATGAGCAGTTCTTC.

This clonotype was counted between two and nine times. CDR3 bases: TGTGCCAGCAGTGAACAGCATGAAGCTAAGCCCCAGCATTTT. This gives the protein CASSEQHEAKPQHF. The chain combines TRBV6-1 with TRBJ1-5; no clear D. Trimming shortened V by 2 bases and J by 8 bases, and 13 bases separated the two germline ends. The CDR3 sequence is 14 residues long. The V gene's germline CDR1 is MNHNS and CDR2 SASEGT.

This clonotype occurred a few times. The chain uses TRBV7-6 and TRBJ2-1; D is unclear. The germline V gene has CDR1 SGHVS and CDR2 FNYEAQ. The V end lost 2 bases, the J end lost 0 bases, and 5 bases lay between the germline ends. There are 14 residues in the CDR3. CDR3 in amino acids: CASSLQLSYNEQFF. In DNA, the CDR3 is TGTGCCAGCAGCTTACAGCTCTCCTACAATGAGCAGTTCTTC.

This sequence joins TRBV4-1 and TRBJ2-3; D may be TRBD2 (6 bases). Germline V gives CDR1 MGHRA, CDR2 YSYEKL. V was pared by 0 bases and J by 6 bases, with 19 bases between. This CDR3 contains 17 residues. CDR3 region: CASSQDWTGAQRDTQYF. As DNA, the CDR3 is TGCGCCAGCAGCCAAGATTGGACGGGAGCCCAGAGGGATACGCAGTATTTT.

This clonotype was counted between two and nine times. V usage is TRBV7-2 and J usage is TRBJ2-2; D is possibly TRBD1 (6 bases). The germline V gene has CDR1 SGHTA and CDR2 FQGNSA. This CDR3 spans 14 amino acids. The V and J ends lost 5 bases and 5 bases respectively, with 12 bases between them. The CDR3 sequence: CASSPFQGTGELFF. The CDR3 nucleotides are TGTGCCAGCAGCCCTTTCCAGGGGACCGGGGAGCTGTTTTTT. Drawing the rest from reference TRBV7-2 and TRBJ2-2, the complete variable domain is GAGVSQSPSNKVTEKGKDVELRCDPISGHTALYWYRQSLGQGLEFLIYFQGNSAPDKSGLPSDRFSAERTGGSVSTLTIQRTQQEDSAVYLCASSPFQGTGELFFGEGSRLTVL.

CDR3 sequence: CSVERRGNTEAFF. The CDR3 DNA reads TGCAGCGTTGAAAGAAGGGGGAACACTGAAGCTTTCTTT. The chain uses TRBV29-1 and TRBJ1-1, with D perhaps TRBD1 (5 bases). Germline CDR1 SQVTM, CDR2 ANQGSEA. The V end was cut by 2 bases, the J end by 1 base, with 8 bases between. The CDR3 loop spans 13 amino acids. The whole variable domain, remainder taken from reference TRBV29-1 and TRBJ1-1, is SAVISQKPSRDICQRGTSLTIQCQVDSQVTMMFWYRQQPGQSLTLIATANQGSEATYESGFVIDKFPISRPNLTFSTLTVSNMSPEDSSIYLCSVERRGNTEAFFGQGTRLTVV.

The table lists this clonotype with many counts. The V and J genes are TRBV20-1 and TRBJ2-1; TRBD1 aligns across 7 bases. The CDR3 totals 12 residues. Germline loops: CDR1 DFQATT, CDR2 SNEGSKA (reference sequence). Trimming cost V 6 bases and J 10 bases; bases outside gene matches: 9. CDR3 sequence reads: CSAEAQGVEQFF. The DNA for the CDR3 is TGCAGTGCAGAAGCCCAGGGGGTCGAGCAGTTCTTC.